This T cell receptor beta chain comes out of a study of control samples from healthy donors and cancer patients. Sequencing used immunoSEQ multiplex PCR; TCRdb keeps in-frame clones, though not all of them. The sample has tens of thousands of clones, roughly 85% seen once. Between the trimmed V and J ends, which lost 7 bases and 5 bases, there was a span of 14 bases. CDR1 MNHEY and CDR2 SVGAGI come from the germline V gene. The CDR3 covers 13 residues. V gene TRBV6-5 combines with J gene TRBJ2-5; D remains unclear. This clonotype was sampled from a man in his sixties in good health. Sequencing was performed on blood. CDR3 amino acids: CASIAFAWETQYF. Here the CDR3 DNA reads TGTGCCAGCATAGCCTTCGCCTGGGAGACCCAGTACTTC.